This T cell receptor beta chain was documented in a study of blood T cell dynamics during melanoma immunotherapy. On the study more broadly: Standard first-line treatment here was pembrolizumab or nivolumab plus ipilimumab in metastatic melanoma.

A fixed DNA input of about 0.35 ug was used per bulk PBMC sample. Sequencing was performed with immunoSEQ multiplex PCR; in TCRdb, only in-frame clones are kept and a portion is missing. The table shows almost 25,000 clones, with approximately 88% occurring only once. This CDR3 is built from 13 residues. CDR1 is MNHEY, CDR2 SMNVEV, per germline (reference sequence). Trimming pared 2 bases from V and 4 bases from J, leaving 9 bases between. A single count supports this clone. Time point meaning: pre-treatment baseline. Sampling occurred pretreatment (T0) and at week 3 (W3), after cycle one of checkpoint blockade. Apart from two fast progressors, RECIST 1.1 response was judged 12 weeks post-infusion.

The TCR comes from a human donor with melanoma. This chain links TRBV27 with TRBJ2-7; D possibly corresponds to TRBD2 (6 bases). Sample: blood, taken from a patient treated with checkpoint blockade. The CDR3 DNA follows: TGTGCCAGCAGTTTACACGGAGGGTACGAGCAGTACTTC. Encoded protein: CASSLHGGYEQYF.